Each of the 19 T cell receptor beta chains below was sequenced from the same sample in a study of identical twins. TCRdb ran MiXCR on the 5' RACE reads and lists one entry per CDR3 protein. The sample lists some 1,600,000 distinct CDR3 sequences, around 29% occurring once. The specimen was cord blood. Receptors were obtained from a newborn girl in good health.

The chain employs TRBV12-3 or TRBV12-4 and TRBJ1-2; D perhaps matches TRBD1 (5 bases). Trimming took 0 bases from V and 4 from J, leaving 9 bases between them. The CDR3 sequence is 14 residues long. The DNA for the CDR3 is TGTGCCAGCAGTTTAGCGAGCAGGGTCTATGGCTACACCTTC. Translated: CASSLASRVYGYTF.

The chain links TRBV6-1 to TRBJ2-3, with 12 bases aligning to TRBD2. Germline CDR1 and CDR2: MNHNS and SASEGT. This CDR3 is built from 15 residues. V lost 6 bases, J lost 5 bases, and 6 bases stayed unmatched. The CDR3 here is CASRGKGLAGDTQYF. The DNA for the CDR3 is TGTGCCAGCAGGGGAAAGGGACTAGCGGGAGATACGCAGTATTTT.

This rearrangement joins TRBV6-1 to TRBJ1-3; TRBD1 might be the D (6 bases). V dropped 0 bases and J dropped 8 bases, with 17 bases sitting between them. The CDR3 has 16 residues. The germline gives CDR1 MNHNS, CDR2 SASEGT. The CDR3 here is CASSEAGQPKGHTIYF. The CDR3 nucleotides are TGTGCCAGCAGTGAAGCTGGACAGCCTAAGGGGCACACCATATATTTT.

V usage is TRBV20-1 and J usage is TRBJ2-1, with TRBD2 matching 7 bases. CDR1 DFQATT and CDR2 SNEGSKA come from the germline V gene (reference sequence). The V gene end was trimmed by 4 bases and the J gene end by 2 bases; junction bases not matched to a gene: 8. This CDR3 is built from 15 residues. Here the CDR3 reads CSANLRGLAYNEQFF. In DNA form, the CDR3 reads TGCAGTGCTAACCTCCGCGGACTAGCCTACAATGAGCAGTTCTTC.

This rearrangement joins TRBV28 to TRBJ2-7; 8 nucleotides agree with TRBD2. Germline V gene lookup returns CDR1 MDHEN and CDR2 SYDVKM. V was clipped by 3 bases and J by 7 bases; unmatched bases: 8. The CDR3 extends over 14 amino acids. CDR3 sequence: CASSFIGTSNEQYF. Written as DNA, the CDR3 is TGTGCCAGCAGTTTCATCGGGACTAGTAATGAGCAGTACTTC.

This chain uses TRBV4-1 with TRBJ1-5; weak D call: TRBD1 (5 bases). Per the germline V gene, CDR1 is MGHRA and CDR2 is YSYEKL. V was clipped by 4 bases and J by 0 bases, with 13 bases between them. This CDR3 spans 16 amino acids. The chain's CDR3 is CASSPGTLPSNQPQHF. The CDR3 DNA follows: TGCGCCAGCAGCCCCGGGACCCTCCCTAGCAATCAGCCCCAGCATTTT.

This clonotype was observed at least ten times. The rearrangement links TRBV20-1 to TRBJ2-1; D ambiguous. This CDR3 has 14 amino acids. Deletions cut 5 bases from V and 0 bases from J, with 11 bases between. Germline loops: CDR1 DFQATT, CDR2 SNEGSKA (reference sequence). CDR3 loop: CSAGRSSSYNEQFF. CDR3 in DNA: TGCAGTGCTGGGCGCAGCAGCTCCTACAATGAGCAGTTCTTC.

This clonotype showed up just a few times. This chain uses TRBV28 with TRBJ1-5; D is ambiguous. Trimming took 5 bases from V and 1 from J, leaving 15 bases between them. CDR3 length: 16 amino acids. CDR1 and CDR2 (germline): MDHEN, SYDVKM. The CDR3, as DNA: TGTGCCAGCAGTCCAGTACAAAGAGTGAGCAATCAGCCCCAGCATTTT. It encodes CASSPVQRVSNQPQHF.

This clonotype was found once. A much larger clone sits a single nucleotide away, making a read error possible. The CDR3 does not close with the conserved phenylalanine or tryptophan, likely indicating a read error. The chain is built from TRBV10-3 and TRBJ2-7, with D perhaps TRBD2 (5 bases). V was clipped by 4 bases and J by 0 bases, with 7 bases between them. Germline CDR1 ENHRY, CDR2 SYGVKD. The CDR3 is made up of 13 amino acids. The chain's CDR3 is CAISGTPSYEQYS. The CDR3 DNA is TGTGCCATCAGTGGGACTCCCTCCTACGAGCAGTACTCC.

V is TRBV4-2 and J is TRBJ2-2; TRBD1 is a possible D gene (6 bases). The CDR3 runs 18 residues. Trimming pared 2 bases from V and 0 bases from J, leaving 16 bases between. Germline CDR1 LGHNA, CDR2 YNFKEQ. CDR3 nucleotides: TGTGCCAGCAGCCAAAGGGTATTTGGGGGCCCGAACACCGGGGAGCTGTTTTTT. Protein: CASSQRVFGGPNTGELFF.

This clonotype was seen just once. The chain recombines TRBV7-9 with TRBJ2-4; D call uncertain. The last part of the DNA fits TRBJ2-7 better; the J call may be wrong. The CDR3 loop spans 12 amino acids. Germline V lookup: CDR1 SEHNR, CDR2 FQNEAQ (reference sequence). CDR3 bases: TGTGCCAGCAGCTTATGGATCTCCGAGCAGTACTTC. Translation gives CASSLWISEQYF.

The table lists this clonotype with a few counts. The CDR3 is CSGGDRGWPEAFF. CDR3 DNA sequence: TGCAGCGGGGGGGACAGGGGGTGGCCTGAAGCTTTCTTT. V gene TRBV29-1 combines with J gene TRBJ1-1, with TRBD1 identical over 11 bases. CDR3 length: 13 residues. In germline, CDR1 is SQVTM, CDR2 ANQGSEA. The ends lost 7 bases at V and 6 bases at J; junction bases unmatched: 7.

This chain connects TRBV5-6 to TRBJ2-4; D is tentatively TRBD1 or TRBD2 (5 bases each). Trimming removed 4 bases from V and 3 bases from J, with 20 bases in between. Looked up from germline, CDR1 is SGHDT and CDR2 is YYEEEE. The CDR3 loop spans 17 amino acids. CDR3 coding DNA: TGTGCCAGCAGCGCACCCTCCGGGGCTCCGGGCAAAAACATTCAGTACTTC. Protein product: CASSAPSGAPGKNIQYF.

A word on this clonotype: This may be a read error: a much more frequent sequence differs by one nucleotide. V gene TRBV29-1 combines with J gene TRBJ1-2; D is uncertain. Trimming took off 4 bases at V and 3 bases at J, with 18 bases between the two ends. Germline assignment: CDR1 SQVTM and CDR2 ANQGSEA. This CDR3 is built from 15 residues. The CDR3, as DNA: TGCAGCGTTGTAAACGGACCCTCCTTGCACTATGGCTACACCTTC. Translating gives CSVVNGPSLHYGYTF.

This chain uses TRBV24-1 with TRBJ2-2; TRBD2 matches at 8 bases. CDR3 length: 15 residues. Germline V lookup: CDR1 KGHDR, CDR2 SFDVKD. V was pared by 2 bases and J by 6 bases, with 4 bases of the junction left unmatched. The CDR3 DNA follows: TGTGCCACCAGTGATTCGGGGGGGAGCGCCGGGGAGCTGTTTTTT. This gives the protein CATSDSGGSAGELFF.

This rearrangement joins TRBV12-3 or TRBV12-4 to TRBJ1-2; D is ambiguous. V gave up 4 bases and J gave up 6 bases, with 6 bases separating them. CDR3 length: 11 amino acids. This chain's CDR3 is CASSSVNGYTF. CDR3 coding DNA: TGTGCCAGCAGTTCAGTGAATGGCTACACCTTC.

The chain is built from TRBV13 and TRBJ1-4; D gene unclear. The germline V gene encodes CDR1 PRHDT and CDR2 FYEKMQ (reference sequence). The length of the CDR3 is 14 residues. V lost 0 bases to trimming and J lost 7 bases, with 9 bases between them. For the CDR3, the DNA is TGTGCCAGCAGCTTAGGGGCAGCCACTGAAAAACTGTTTTTT. It specifies CASSLGAATEKLFF.

This clonotype was observed a handful of times. The chain combines TRBV3-1 with TRBJ1-2; tentative D call: TRBD1 (5 bases). The CDR3 runs 16 residues. Trimming pared 4 bases from V and 0 bases from J, leaving 15 bases between. CDR1 and CDR2 from the germline V gene are LGHDT and YNNKEL (reference sequence). CDR3 loop: CASSPHLGEANYGYTF. The CDR3 coding sequence is TGTGCCAGCAGCCCCCACTTAGGGGAAGCTAACTATGGCTACACCTTC.

In this sample, this clonotype turned up many times. The rearrangement joins TRBV12-3 or TRBV12-4 to TRBJ1-2; D is unclear. The CDR3 runs to 13 residues. Between the trimmed V and J ends, which lost 3 bases and 5 bases, there was a span of 10 bases. CDR3 region: CASSFGAGYGYTF. The CDR3, as DNA: TGTGCCAGCAGTTTTGGTGCGGGGTATGGCTACACCTTC.